This T cell receptor (beta chain) was profiled in a study of blood T cell repertoires in COVID-19. On the study more broadly: COVID-19 samples from acute and convalescent phases originated in the United States, Italy and Spain. T cells, B-cell-depleted T cells, or PBMCs provided the cDNA or gDNA that served as material.

Source study methods: Estimation of nucleated cell counts relied on the amplification of reference gene primers. The data were produced by immunoSEQ multiplex PCR, yet TCRdb's version contains in-frame clones alone and is incomplete. The V and J calls and the clone size are those of that table, but D and trimming were determined from the DNA. The sample carries approximately 31,000 clones, about 89% recorded once. V was cut by 5 bases and J by 8 bases, with 12 bases left in between. The germline CDR1 and CDR2 sequences are SEHNR and FQNEAQ (reference sequence). CDR3 length: 12 residues. This chain links TRBV7-9 with TRBJ1-2; D ambiguous. The material sequenced was peripheral blood. The sequence derives from a man aged 60-69 years with acute or convalescent COVID-19. The CDR3 sequence is CASSVGPEGYTF. The CDR3 nucleotides are TGTGCCAGCAGCGTGGGCCCAGAGGGCTACACCTTC.